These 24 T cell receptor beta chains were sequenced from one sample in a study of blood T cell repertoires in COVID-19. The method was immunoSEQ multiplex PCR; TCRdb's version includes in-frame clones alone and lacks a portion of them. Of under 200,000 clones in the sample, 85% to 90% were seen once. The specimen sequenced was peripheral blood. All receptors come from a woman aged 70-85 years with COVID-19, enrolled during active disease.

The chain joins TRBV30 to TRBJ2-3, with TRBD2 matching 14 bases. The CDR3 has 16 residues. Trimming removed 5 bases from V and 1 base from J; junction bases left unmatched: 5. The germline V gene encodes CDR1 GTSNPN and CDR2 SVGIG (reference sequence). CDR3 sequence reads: CAWRKGLAGGTDTQYF. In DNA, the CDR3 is TGTGCCTGGCGAAAGGGACTAGCGGGGGGCACAGATACGCAGTATTTT.

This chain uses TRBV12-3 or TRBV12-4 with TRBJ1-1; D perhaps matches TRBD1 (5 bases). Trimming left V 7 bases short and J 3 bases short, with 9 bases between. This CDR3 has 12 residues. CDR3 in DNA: TGTGCCAGCAATGCGGGGGACACTGAAGCTTTCTTT. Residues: CASNAGDTEAFF.

In DNA form, the CDR3 reads TGTGCCAGCAGTTCAAAAGGGGGAAAGGGCAATCAGCCCCAGCATTTT. This gives the protein CASSSKGGKGNQPQHF. V and J are TRBV6-5 and TRBJ1-5, with a tentative D call TRBD1 (6 bases). Looked up from germline, CDR1 is MNHEY and CDR2 is SVGAGI. The CDR3 loop spans 16 amino acids. Between the trimmed V and J ends, which lost 4 bases and 2 bases, there was a span of 15 bases.

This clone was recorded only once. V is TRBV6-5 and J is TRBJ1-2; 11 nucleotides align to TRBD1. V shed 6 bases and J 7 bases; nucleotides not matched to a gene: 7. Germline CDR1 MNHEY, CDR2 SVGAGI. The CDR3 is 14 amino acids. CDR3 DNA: TGTGCCAGCAGCCCCGGGACAGGGGGATTTGGCTACACCTTC. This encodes CASSPGTGGFGYTF.

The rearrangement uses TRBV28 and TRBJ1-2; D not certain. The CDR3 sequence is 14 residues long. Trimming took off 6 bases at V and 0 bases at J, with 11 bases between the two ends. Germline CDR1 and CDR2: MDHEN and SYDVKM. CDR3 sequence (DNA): TGTGCCAGCAGACCTGGAGGGTCTAACTATGGCTACACCTTC. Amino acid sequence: CASRPGGSNYGYTF.

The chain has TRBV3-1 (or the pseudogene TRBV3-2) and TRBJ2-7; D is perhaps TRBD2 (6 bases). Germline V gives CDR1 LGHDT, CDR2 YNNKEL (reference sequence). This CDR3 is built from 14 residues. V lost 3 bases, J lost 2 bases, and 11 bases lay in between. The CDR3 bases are TGTGCCAGCAGCCATTTGGACTACCCCTACGAGCAGTACTTC. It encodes CASSHLDYPYEQYF.

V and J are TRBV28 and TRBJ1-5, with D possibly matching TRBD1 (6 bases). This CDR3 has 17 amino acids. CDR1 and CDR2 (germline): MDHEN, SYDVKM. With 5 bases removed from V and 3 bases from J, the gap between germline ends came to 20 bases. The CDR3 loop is CASSPPRAGAYNQPQHF. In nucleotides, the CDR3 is TGTGCCAGCAGTCCCCCTCGGGCAGGGGCTTACAATCAGCCCCAGCATTTT.

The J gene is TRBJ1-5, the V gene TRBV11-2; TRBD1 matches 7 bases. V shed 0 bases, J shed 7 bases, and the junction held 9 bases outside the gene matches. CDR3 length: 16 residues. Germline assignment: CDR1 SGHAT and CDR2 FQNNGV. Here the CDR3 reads CASSLDSPGGIQPQHF. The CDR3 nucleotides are TGTGCCAGCAGCTTAGATTCCCCAGGGGGTATACAGCCCCAGCATTTT.

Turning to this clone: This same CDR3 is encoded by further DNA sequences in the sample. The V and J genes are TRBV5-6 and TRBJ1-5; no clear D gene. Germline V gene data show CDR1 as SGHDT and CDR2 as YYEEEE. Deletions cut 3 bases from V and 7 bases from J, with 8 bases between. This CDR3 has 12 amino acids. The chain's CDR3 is CASSSQKQPQHF. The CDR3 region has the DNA TGTGCCAGCAGCTCCCAGAAACAGCCCCAGCATTTT.

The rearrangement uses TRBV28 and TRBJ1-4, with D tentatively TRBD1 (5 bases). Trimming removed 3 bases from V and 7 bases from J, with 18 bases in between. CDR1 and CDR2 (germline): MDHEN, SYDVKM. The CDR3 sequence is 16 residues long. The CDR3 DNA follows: TGTGCCAGCAGTTTTTGGCAGGGCTATACGGGTGAAAAACTGTTTTTT. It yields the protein CASSFWQGYTGEKLFF.

CDR3 sequence: CASSLVTGSSYNSPLHF. The CDR3, as DNA: TGTGCCAGCAGCTTGGTCACGGGGAGCTCCTATAATTCACCCCTCCACTTT. The V and J genes are TRBV5-6 and TRBJ1-6; D unclear. Germline CDR1 reads SGHDT; CDR2 reads YYEEEE. The CDR3 consists of 17 residues. Trimming removed 0 bases at V and 0 bases at J, with 10 bases between.

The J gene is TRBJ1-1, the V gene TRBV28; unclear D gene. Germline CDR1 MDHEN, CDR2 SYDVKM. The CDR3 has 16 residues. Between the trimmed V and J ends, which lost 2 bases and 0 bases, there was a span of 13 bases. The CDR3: CASSLTDGGLNTEAFF. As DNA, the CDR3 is TGTGCCAGCAGTTTAACCGACGGCGGTTTGAACACTGAAGCTTTCTTT.

CDR3 loop: CASNRGAGGNNEQFF. The CDR3 DNA is TGTGCCAGCAACCGAGGGGCGGGGGGTAACAATGAGCAGTTCTTC. V and J are TRBV6-5 and TRBJ2-1, with 8 bases matching TRBD2. With 7 bases clipped from V and 5 bases from J, the junction kept 10 bases outside the gene matches. Looked up from germline, CDR1 is MNHEY and CDR2 is SVGAGI. This CDR3 region has 15 residues.

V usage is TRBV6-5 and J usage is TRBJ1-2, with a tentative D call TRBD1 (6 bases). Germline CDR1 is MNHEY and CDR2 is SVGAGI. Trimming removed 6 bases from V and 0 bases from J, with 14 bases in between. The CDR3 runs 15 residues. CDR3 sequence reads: CASSWDIRANYGYTF. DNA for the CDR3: TGTGCCAGCAGCTGGGACATCCGAGCTAACTATGGCTACACCTTC.

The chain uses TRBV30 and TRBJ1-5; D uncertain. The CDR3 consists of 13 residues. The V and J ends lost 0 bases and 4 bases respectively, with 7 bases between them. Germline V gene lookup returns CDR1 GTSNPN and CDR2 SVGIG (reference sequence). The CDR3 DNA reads TGTGCCTGGAGTGTAAGTGAGAATCAGCCCCAGCATTTT. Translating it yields CAWSVSENQPQHF.

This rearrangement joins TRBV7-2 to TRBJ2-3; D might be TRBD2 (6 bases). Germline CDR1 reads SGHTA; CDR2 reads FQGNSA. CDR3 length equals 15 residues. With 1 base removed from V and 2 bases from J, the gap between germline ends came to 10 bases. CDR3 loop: CASSLDRGFTDTQYF. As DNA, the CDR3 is TGTGCCAGCAGCTTAGATCGGGGGTTCACAGATACGCAGTATTTT.

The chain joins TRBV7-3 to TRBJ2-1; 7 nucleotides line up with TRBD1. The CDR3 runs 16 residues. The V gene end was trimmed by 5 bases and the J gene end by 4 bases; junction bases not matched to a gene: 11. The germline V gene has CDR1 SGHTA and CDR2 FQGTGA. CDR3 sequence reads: CASSPIGTDRYNEQFF. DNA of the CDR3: TGTGCCAGCAGCCCGATAGGGACAGATCGATACAATGAGCAGTTCTTC.

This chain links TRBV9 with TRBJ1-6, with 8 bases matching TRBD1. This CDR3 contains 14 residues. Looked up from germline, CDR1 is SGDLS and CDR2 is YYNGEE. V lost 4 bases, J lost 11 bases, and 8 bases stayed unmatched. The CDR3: CASSPQTGDAPLHF. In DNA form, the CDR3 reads TGTGCCAGCAGCCCACAGACAGGGGACGCACCCCTCCACTTT.

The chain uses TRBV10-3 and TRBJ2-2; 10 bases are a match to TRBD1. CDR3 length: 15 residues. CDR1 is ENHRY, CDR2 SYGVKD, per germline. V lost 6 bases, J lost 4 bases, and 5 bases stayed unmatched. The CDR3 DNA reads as TGTGCCATCAGGGTGGACAGGGGGTTCACCGGGGAGCTGTTTTTT. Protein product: CAIRVDRGFTGELFF.

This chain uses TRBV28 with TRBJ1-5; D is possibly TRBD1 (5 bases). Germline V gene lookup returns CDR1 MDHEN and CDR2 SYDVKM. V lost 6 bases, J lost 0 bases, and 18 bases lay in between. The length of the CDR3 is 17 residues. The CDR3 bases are TGTGCCAGCAGGATTAGGGGCCAGATTTATAGCAATCAGCCCCAGCATTTT. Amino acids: CASRIRGQIYSNQPQHF. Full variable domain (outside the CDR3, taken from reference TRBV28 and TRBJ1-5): DVKVTQSSRYLVKRTGEKVFLECVQDMDHENMFWYRQDPGLGLRLIYFSYDVKMKEKGDIPEGYSVSREKKERFSLILESASTNQTSMYLCASRIRGQIYSNQPQHFGDGTRLSIL.

CDR3 sequence: CASTTAPNRGYGYTF. As DNA, the CDR3 is TGCGCCAGCACCACAGCCCCAAACCGTGGCTATGGCTACACCTTC. The chain recombines TRBV5-1 with TRBJ1-2; D is unclear. The CDR3 extends over 15 amino acids. Germline V gene sequence: CDR1 SGHRS, CDR2 YFSETQ. Trimming cost V 6 bases and J 4 bases, with 19 bases left between them.

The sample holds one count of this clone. The CDR3, as DNA: TGTGCCAGCAGTTTACTTTGGCGGGTGAACACCGGGGAGCTGTTTTTT. It is translated as CASSLLWRVNTGELFF. The chain recombines TRBV28 with TRBJ2-2, with D possibly matching TRBD2 (5 bases). Germline V CDR1 and CDR2: MDHEN, SYDVKM. Trimming shortened V by 2 bases and J by 1 base, and 11 bases separated the two germline ends. The CDR3 has 16 amino acids.

The CDR3 region has the DNA TGTGCCAGCAGCCCCACCTCAGGACAGTCCGGGGAGCTGTTTTTT. This translates into CASSPTSGQSGELFF. The J gene is TRBJ2-2, the V gene TRBV4-2; the D gene is possibly TRBD1 (6 bases). The germline CDR1 and CDR2 sequences are LGHNA and YNFKEQ. This CDR3 is 15 amino acids long. Trimming pared 4 bases from V and 6 bases from J, leaving 15 bases between.

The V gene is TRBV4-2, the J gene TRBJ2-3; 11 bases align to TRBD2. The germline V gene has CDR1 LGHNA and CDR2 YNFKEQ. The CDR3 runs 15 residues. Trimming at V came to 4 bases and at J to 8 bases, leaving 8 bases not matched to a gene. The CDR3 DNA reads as TGTGCCAGCAGCCTAGCGGGGGGGCAGGAGGGTACGCAGTATTTT. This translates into CASSLAGGQEGTQYF.